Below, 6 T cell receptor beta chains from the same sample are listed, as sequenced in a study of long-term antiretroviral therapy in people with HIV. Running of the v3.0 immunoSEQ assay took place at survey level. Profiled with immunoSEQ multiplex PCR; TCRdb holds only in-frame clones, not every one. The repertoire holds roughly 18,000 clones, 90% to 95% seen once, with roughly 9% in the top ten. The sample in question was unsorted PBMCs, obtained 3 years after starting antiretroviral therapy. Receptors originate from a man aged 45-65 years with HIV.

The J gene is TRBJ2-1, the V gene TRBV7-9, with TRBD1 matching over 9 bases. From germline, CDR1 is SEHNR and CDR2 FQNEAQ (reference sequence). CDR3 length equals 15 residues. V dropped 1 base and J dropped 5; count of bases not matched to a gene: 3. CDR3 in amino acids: CASSLGDRADNEQFF. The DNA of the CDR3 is TGTGCCAGCAGCTTAGGGGACAGGGCGGACAATGAGCAGTTCTTC.

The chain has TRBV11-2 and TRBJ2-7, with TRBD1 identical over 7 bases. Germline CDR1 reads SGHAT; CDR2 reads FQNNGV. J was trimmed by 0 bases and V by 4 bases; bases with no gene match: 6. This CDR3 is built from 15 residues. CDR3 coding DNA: TGTGCCAGCAGCTCTAAAACAGGGGTCTCCTACGAGCAGTACTTC. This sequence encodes CASSSKTGVSYEQYF.

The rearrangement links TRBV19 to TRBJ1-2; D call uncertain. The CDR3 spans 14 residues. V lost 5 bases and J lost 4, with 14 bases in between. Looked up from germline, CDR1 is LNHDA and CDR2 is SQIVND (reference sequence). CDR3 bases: TGTGCCAGTAGTGGAGGGAAGGGAACCTATGGCTACACCTTC. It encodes CASSGGKGTYGYTF.

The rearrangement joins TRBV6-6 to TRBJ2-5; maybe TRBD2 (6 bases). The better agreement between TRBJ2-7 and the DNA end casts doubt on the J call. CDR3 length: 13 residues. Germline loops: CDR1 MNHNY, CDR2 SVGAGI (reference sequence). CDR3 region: CASSPQGGVEQYF. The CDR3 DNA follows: TGTGCCAGCAGTCCGCAGGGAGGAGTCGAGCAGTACTTC.

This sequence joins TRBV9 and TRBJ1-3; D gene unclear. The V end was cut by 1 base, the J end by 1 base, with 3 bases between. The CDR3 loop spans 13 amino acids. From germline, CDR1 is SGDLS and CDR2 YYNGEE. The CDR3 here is CASSVLSGNTIYF. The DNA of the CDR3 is TGTGCCAGCAGCGTACTATCTGGAAACACCATATATTTT.

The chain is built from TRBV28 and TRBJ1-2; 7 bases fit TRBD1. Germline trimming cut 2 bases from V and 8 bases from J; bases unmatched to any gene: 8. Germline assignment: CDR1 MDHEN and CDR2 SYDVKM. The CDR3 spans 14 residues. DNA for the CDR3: TGTGCCAGCAGTTTAGATGACAGGGTAAACGGCTACACCTTC. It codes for CASSLDDRVNGYTF.